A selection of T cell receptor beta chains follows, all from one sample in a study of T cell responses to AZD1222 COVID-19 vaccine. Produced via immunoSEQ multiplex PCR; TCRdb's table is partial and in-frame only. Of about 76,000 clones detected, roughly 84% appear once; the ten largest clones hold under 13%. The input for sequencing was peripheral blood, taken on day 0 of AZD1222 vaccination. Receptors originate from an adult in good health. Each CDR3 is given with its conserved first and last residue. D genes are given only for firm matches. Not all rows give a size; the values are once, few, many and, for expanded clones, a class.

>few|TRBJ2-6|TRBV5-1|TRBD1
CASSPDRVGANVLTF
TGCGCCAGCAGCCCCGACAGGGTTGGGGCCAACGTCCTGACTTTC
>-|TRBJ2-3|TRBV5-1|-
CASSLAAITDTQYF
TGCGCCAGCAGCTTGGCGGCGATTACAGATACGCAGTATTTT
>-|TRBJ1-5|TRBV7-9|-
CASSSGVGPQHF
TGTGCCAGCAGCTCCGGGGTGGGGCCCCAGCATTTT
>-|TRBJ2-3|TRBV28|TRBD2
CASSGRLAGTDTQYF
TGTGCCAGCAGCGGGCGTCTAGCGGGTACAGATACGCAGTATTTT
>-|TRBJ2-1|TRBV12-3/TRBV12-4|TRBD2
CASRGGEGNEQFF
TGTGCCAGCCGGGGGGGAGAGGGGAATGAGCAGTTCTTC
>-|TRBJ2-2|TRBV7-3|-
CASSPAFTGELFF
TGTGCCAGCAGCCCGGCCTTTACCGGGGAGCTGTTTTTT
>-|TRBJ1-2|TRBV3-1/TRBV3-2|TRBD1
CASSQEGTGGAVYHYGYTF
TGTGCCAGCAGCCAAGAAGGAACAGGGGGCGCAGTGTATCACTATGGCTACACCTTC
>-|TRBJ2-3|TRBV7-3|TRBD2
CATSAGPTDTQYF
TGTGCCACCTCAGCGGGGCCCACAGATACGCAGTATTTT
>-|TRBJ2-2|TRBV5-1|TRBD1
CASSFLGTGGSGELFF
TGCGCCAGCAGCTTCCTAGGGACAGGGGGCTCCGGGGAGCTGTTTTTT
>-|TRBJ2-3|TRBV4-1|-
CASSQDDRLRTDTQYF
TGCGCCAGCAGCCAAGATGACCGCCTTCGCACAGATACGCAGTATTTT
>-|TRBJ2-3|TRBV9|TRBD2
CASSVHPGLAGGRTDTQYF
TGTGCCAGCAGCGTTCATCCGGGACTAGCGGGAGGCCGCACAGATACGCAGTATTTT
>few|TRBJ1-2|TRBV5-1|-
CASSLTQASRGYTF
TGCGCCAGCAGCTTGACGCAGGCATCCAGGGGCTACACCTTC
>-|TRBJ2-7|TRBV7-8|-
CASSLVGGVGEQYF
TGTGCCAGCAGCTTAGTTGGGGGAGTGGGGGAGCAGTACTTC
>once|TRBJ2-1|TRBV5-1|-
CASSLMGGSYNEQFF
TGCGCCAGCAGCCTCATGGGGGGATCTTACAATGAGCAGTTCTTC
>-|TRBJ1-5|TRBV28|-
CASSLGTNQPQHF
TGTGCCAGCAGTTTGGGAACTAATCAGCCCCAGCATTTT
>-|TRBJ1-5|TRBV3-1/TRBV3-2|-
CASSQGSGLDQPQHF
TGTGCCAGCAGCCAAGGGTCAGGGCTTGATCAGCCCCAGCATTTT
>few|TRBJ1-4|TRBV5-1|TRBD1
CASSSGQGTGEKLFF
TGCGCCAGCAGCTCCGGACAGGGGACAGGAGAAAAACTGTTTTTT
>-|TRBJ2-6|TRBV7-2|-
CASSTTLSGANVLTF
TGTGCCAGCAGCACGACCCTCTCTGGGGCCAACGTCCTGACTTTC
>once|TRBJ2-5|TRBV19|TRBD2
CASSSPGLPGQETQYF
TGTGCCAGTAGTAGCCCGGGACTACCGGGCCAAGAGACCCAGTACTTC
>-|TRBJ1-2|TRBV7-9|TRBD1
CASSFQTGIYGYTF
TGTGCCAGCAGTTTCCAGACAGGGATCTATGGCTACACCTTC
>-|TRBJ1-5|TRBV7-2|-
CASSLGEGKPQHF
TGTGCCAGCAGCTTAGGGGAGGGAAAGCCCCAGCATTTT
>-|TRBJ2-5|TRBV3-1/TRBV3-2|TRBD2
CASSQGSSGVVETQYF
TGTGCCAGCAGCCAAGGTTCTAGCGGGGTGGTGGAGACCCAGTACTTC
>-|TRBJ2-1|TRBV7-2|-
CASSGVVYYEQFF
TGTGCCAGCAGCGGAGTAGTCTACTATGAGCAGTTCTTC
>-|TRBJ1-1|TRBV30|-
CAWSGQYEAFF
TGTGCCTGGAGCGGCCAGTATGAAGCTTTCTTT
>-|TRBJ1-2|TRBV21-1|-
CASIKGRAANYGYTF
TGTGCCAGCATCAAGGGGAGGGCTGCTAACTATGGCTACACCTTC
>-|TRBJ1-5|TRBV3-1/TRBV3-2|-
CASSQGWGEDQPQHF
TGTGCCAGCAGCCAAGGATGGGGGGAAGATCAGCCCCAGCATTTT
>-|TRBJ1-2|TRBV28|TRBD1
CASSPGGVNYGYTF
TGTGCCAGCAGTCCAGGGGGAGTTAACTATGGCTACACCTTC
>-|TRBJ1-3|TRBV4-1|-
CASSQEGISGNTIYF
TGCGCCAGCAGCCAAGAGGGCATCTCTGGAAACACCATATATTTT
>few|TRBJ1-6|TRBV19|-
CASSITGPYNSPLHF
TGTGCCAGTAGTATAACAGGCCCCTATAATTCACCCCTCCACTTT
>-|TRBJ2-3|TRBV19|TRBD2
CASSRTSGGQVGTDTQYF
TGTGCCAGTAGTCGGACTAGCGGGGGCCAAGTAGGCACAGATACGCAGTATTTT
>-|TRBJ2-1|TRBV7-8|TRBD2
CASSFQGTSGANEQFF
TGTGCCAGCAGCTTCCAAGGGACTAGCGGGGCCAATGAGCAGTTCTTC
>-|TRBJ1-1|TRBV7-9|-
CASSPGHLNTEAFF
TGTGCCAGCAGCCCCGGACATTTGAACACTGAAGCTTTCTTT
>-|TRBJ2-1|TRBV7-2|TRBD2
CASSFRGGTYNEQFF
TGTGCCAGCAGCTTTCGGGGAGGGACCTACAATGAGCAGTTCTTC
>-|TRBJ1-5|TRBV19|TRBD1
CASKERTGGNQPQHF
TGTGCCAGTAAAGAACGCACAGGGGGCAATCAGCCCCAGCATTTT
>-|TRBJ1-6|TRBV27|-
CASTREGTQDSPLHF
TGTGCCAGCACCCGAGAGGGGACGCAGGATTCACCCCTCCACTTT
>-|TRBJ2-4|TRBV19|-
CASKMGGAAKNIQYF
TGTGCCAGTAAAATGGGGGGCGCTGCCAAAAACATTCAGTACTTC
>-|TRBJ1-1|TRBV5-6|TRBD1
CASRRDRRTEAFF
TGTGCCAGCAGACGGGACAGGCGCACTGAAGCTTTCTTT
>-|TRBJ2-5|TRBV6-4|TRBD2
CASRGTSGPQETQYF
TGTGCCAGCAGGGGGACTAGCGGTCCCCAAGAGACCCAGTACTTC
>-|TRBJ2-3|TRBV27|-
CASSFQRFTDTQYF
TGTGCCAGCAGTTTTCAGCGGTTCACAGATACGCAGTATTTT
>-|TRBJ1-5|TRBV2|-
CASRGLSRNQPQHF
TGTGCCAGCAGGGGACTCTCAAGGAATCAGCCCCAGCATTTT
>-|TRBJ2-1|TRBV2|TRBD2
CASKGGSSYNEQFF
TGTGCCAGCAAAGGCGGGAGCTCCTACAATGAGCAGTTCTTC
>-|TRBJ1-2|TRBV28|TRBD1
CASRLSAGQGFYGYTF
TGTGCCAGCAGGCTAAGTGCGGGACAGGGTTTTTATGGCTACACCTTC
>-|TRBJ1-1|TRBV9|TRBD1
CASSVGTGAGNTEAFF
TGTGCCAGCAGCGTCGGGACAGGGGCCGGGAACACTGAAGCTTTCTTT
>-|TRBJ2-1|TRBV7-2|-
CASSSRQSSVGEQFF
TGTGCCAGCAGCTCCCGACAGTCGTCGGTTGGTGAGCAGTTCTTC
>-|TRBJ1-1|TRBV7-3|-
CASSASGRAEAFF
TGTGCCAGCAGCGCCTCAGGGCGCGCTGAAGCTTTCTTT
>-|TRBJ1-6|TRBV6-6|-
CASSVHGNSPLHF
TGTGCCAGTTCGGTACATGGAAATTCACCCCTCCACTTT
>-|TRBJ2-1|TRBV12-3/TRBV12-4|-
CASIGLAYNEQFF
TGTGCCAGCATAGGACTTGCGTACAATGAGCAGTTCTTC
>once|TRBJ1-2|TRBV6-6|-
CASTPGYGYTF
TGTGCCAGCACCCCAGGCTATGGCTACACCTTC